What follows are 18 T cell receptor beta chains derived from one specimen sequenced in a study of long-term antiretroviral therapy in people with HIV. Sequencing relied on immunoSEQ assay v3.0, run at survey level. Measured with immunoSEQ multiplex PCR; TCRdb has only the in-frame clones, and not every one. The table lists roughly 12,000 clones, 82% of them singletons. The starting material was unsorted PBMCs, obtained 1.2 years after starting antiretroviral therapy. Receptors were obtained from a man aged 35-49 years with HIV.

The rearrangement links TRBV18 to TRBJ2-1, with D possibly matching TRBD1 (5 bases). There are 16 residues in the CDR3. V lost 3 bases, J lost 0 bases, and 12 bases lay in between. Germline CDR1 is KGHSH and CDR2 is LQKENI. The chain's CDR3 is CASSPPTGSSYNEQFF. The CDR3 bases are TGTGCCAGCTCACCTCCCACAGGCAGCTCCTACAATGAGCAGTTCTTC.

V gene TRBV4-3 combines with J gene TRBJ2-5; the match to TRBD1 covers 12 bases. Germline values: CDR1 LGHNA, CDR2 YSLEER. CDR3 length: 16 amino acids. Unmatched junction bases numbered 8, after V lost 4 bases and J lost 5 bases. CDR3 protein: CASSPSRDRGRETQYF. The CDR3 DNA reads TGCGCCAGCAGCCCCTCCCGGGACAGGGGGCGCGAGACCCAGTACTTC.

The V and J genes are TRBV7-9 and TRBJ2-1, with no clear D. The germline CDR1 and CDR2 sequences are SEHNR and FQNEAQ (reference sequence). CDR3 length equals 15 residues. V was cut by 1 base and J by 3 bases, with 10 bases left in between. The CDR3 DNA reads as TGTGCCAGCAGCTTAGTCTCTGGTGGCTACAATGAGCAGTTCTTC. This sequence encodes CASSLVSGGYNEQFF.

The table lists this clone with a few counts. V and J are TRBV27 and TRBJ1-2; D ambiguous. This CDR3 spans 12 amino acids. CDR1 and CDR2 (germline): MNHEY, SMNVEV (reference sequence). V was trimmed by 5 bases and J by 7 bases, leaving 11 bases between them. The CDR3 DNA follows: TGTGCCAGCAGTCCCGGGCCGACTGGCTACACCTTC. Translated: CASSPGPTGYTF.

CDR3 nucleotide sequence: TGCGCCAGCAGCTTGGCTTCAGGGGTAGCTTTCTTT. Translated, it gives CASSLASGVAFF. The V and J genes are TRBV5-1 and TRBJ1-1, with TRBD1 as a possible D gene (6 bases). The CDR3 length is 12 residues. The V end lost 0 bases, the J end lost 10 bases, and 10 bases lay between the germline ends. Germline V lookup: CDR1 SGHRS, CDR2 YFSETQ.

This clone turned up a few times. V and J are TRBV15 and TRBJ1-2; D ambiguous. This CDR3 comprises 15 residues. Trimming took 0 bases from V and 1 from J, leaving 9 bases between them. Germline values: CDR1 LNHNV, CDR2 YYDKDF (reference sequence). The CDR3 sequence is CATSRDLASNYGYTF. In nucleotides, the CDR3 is TGTGCCACCAGCAGAGATCTTGCCAGTAACTATGGCTACACCTTC.

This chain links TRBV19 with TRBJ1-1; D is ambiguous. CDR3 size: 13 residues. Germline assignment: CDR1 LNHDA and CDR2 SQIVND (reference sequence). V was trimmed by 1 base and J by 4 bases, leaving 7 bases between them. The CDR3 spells CASSIGVGTEAFF. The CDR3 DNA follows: TGTGCCAGTAGTATAGGGGTGGGCACTGAAGCTTTCTTT. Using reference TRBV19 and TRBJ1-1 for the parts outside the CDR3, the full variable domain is DGGITQSPKYLFRKEGQNVTLSCEQNLNHDAMYWYRQDPGQGLRLIYYSQIVNDFQKGDIAEGYSVSREKKESFPLTVTSAQKNPTAFYLCASSIGVGTEAFFGQGTRLTVV.

The CDR3 DNA sequence: TGTGCCAGCAGCTGGGGAGGGTGGGGGACTGAAGCTTTCTTT. It translates to CASSWGGWGTEAFF. The chain carries TRBV7-9 and TRBJ1-1, with a weak D call TRBD1 (5 bases). There are 14 residues in the CDR3. The V end was cut by 4 bases, the J end by 5 bases, with 14 bases between. Germline CDR1 and CDR2: SEHNR and FQNEAQ (reference sequence).

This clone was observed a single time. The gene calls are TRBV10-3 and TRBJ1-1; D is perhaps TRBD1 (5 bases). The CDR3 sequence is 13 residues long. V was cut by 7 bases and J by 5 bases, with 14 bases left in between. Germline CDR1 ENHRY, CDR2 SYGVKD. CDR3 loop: CAITDGGGTEAFF. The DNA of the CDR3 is TGTGCCATCACCGACGGTGGGGGGACTGAAGCTTTCTTT.

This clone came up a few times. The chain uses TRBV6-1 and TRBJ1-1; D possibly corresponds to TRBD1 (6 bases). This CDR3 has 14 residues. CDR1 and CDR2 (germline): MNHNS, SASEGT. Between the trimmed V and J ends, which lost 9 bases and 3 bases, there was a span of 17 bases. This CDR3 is CASGGLGYHTEAFF. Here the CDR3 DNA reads TGTGCCAGTGGGGGCCTAGGGTATCACACTGAAGCTTTCTTT.

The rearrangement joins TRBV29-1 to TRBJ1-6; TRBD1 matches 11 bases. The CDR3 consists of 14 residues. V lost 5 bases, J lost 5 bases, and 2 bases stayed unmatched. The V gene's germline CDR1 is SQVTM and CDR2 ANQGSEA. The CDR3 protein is CSVRTGGNNSPLHF. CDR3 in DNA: TGCAGCGTTAGGACAGGGGGCAATAATTCACCCCTCCACTTT.

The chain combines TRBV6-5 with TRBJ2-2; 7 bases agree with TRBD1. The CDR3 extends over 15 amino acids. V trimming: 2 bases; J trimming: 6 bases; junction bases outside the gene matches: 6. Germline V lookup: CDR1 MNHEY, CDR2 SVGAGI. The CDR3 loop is CASSYDREVAGELFF. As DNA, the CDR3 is TGTGCCAGCAGTTACGACAGGGAAGTGGCCGGGGAGCTGTTTTTT.

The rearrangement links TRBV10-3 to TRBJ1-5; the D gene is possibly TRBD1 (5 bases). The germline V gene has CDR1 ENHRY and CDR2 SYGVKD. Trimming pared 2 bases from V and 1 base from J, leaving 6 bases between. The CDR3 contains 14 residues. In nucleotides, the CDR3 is TGTGCCATCAGTGAGGGGGCGAGCAATCAGCCCCAGCATTTT. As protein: CAISEGASNQPQHF.

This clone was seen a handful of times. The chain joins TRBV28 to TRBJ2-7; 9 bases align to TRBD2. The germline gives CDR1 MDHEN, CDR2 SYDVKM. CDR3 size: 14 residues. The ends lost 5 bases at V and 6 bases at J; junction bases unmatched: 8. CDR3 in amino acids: CASSEPGLAFEQYF. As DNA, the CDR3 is TGTGCCAGCAGTGAACCGGGACTAGCTTTCGAGCAGTACTTC.

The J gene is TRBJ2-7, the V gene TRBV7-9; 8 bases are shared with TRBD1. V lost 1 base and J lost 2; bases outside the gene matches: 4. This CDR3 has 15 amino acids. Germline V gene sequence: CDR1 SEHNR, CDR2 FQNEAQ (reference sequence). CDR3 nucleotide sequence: TGTGCCAGCAGCTTAGATGGGGACAGGACCTACGAGCAGTACTTC. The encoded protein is CASSLDGDRTYEQYF.

In DNA form, the CDR3 reads TGCGCCAGCAGCCCTCTTGCGGGGGGGAGATCGGGCACCGGGGAGCTGTTTTTT. Amino acid sequence: CASSPLAGGRSGTGELFF. The chain is built from TRBV5-1 and TRBJ2-2; 9 nucleotides agree with TRBD2. This CDR3 contains 18 residues. Germline V gene data show CDR1 as SGHRS and CDR2 as YFSETQ. The V and J ends lost 4 bases and 4 bases, in that order; junction bases with no gene match: 14.

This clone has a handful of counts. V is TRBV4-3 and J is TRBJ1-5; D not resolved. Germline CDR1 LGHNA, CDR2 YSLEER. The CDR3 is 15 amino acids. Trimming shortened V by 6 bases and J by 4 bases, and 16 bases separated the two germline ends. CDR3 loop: CASSQTASGNQPQHF. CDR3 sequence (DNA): TGCGCCAGCAGTCAGACCGCGAGTGGGAATCAGCCCCAGCATTTT.

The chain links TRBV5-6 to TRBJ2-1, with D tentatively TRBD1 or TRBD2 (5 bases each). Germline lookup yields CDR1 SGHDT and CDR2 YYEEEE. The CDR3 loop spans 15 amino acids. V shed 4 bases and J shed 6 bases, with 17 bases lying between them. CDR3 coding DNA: TGTGCCAGCAGCCCCGGGACCAGTCCTCTCAATGAGCAGTTCTTC. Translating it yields CASSPGTSPLNEQFF.